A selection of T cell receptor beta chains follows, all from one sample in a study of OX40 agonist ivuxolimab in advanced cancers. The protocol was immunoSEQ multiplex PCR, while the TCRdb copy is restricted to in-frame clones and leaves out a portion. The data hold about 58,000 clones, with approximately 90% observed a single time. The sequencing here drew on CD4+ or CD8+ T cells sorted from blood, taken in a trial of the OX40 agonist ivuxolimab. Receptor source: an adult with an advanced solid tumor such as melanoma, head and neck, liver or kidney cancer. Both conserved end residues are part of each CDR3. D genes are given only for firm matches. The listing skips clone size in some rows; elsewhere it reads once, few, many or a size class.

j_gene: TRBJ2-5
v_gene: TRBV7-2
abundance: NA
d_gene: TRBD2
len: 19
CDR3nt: TGTGCCAGCAGCTACTATATGGGACTAGCGGGGGGAGACCAAGAGACCCAGTACTTC
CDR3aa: CASSYYMGLAGGDQETQYF

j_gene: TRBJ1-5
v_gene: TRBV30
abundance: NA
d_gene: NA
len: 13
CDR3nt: TGTGCCTGGAGTGCGACGAGCAATCAGCCCCAGCATTTT
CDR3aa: CAWSATSNQPQHF

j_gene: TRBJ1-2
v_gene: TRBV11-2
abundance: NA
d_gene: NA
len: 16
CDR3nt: TGTGCCAGCAGCCCCCACTTGGCTGGGGCCGGGTATGGCTACACCTTC
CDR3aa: CASSPHLAGAGYGYTF

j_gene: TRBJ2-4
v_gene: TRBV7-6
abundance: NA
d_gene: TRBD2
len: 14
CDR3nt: TGTGCCAGCAGTGAGATTTCAAGCGGGGACATTCAGTACTTC
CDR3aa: CASSEISSGDIQYF

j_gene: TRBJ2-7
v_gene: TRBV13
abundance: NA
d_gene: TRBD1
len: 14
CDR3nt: TGTGCCAGCAGCGACCGGACAGGGGCAGACGAGCAGTACTTC
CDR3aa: CASSDRTGADEQYF

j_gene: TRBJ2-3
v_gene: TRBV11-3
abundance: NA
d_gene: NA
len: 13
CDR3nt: TGTGCCAGCAGGGCGACCGGTTCCGATACGCAGTATTTT
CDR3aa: CASRATGSDTQYF

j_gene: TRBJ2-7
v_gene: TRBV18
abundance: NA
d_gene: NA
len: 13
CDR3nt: TGTGCCAGCTCAACCACAGCAACCTACGAGCAGTACTTC
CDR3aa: CASSTTATYEQYF

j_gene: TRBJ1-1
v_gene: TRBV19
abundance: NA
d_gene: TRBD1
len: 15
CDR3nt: TGTGCCAGTAGTACAAGACAGGGCTGGGACACTGAAGCTTTCTTT
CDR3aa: CASSTRQGWDTEAFF

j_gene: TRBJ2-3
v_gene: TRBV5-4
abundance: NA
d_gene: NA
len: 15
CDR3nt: TGTGCCAGCAGTCTGACCTGGGCCCTCACAGATACGCAGTATTTT
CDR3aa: CASSLTWALTDTQYF

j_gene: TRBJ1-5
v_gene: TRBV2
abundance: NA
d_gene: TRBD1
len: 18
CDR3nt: TGTGCCAGCAGTGGACCGGGACAGGGCTGGGGCGGCAATCAGCCCCAGCATTTT
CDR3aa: CASSGPGQGWGGNQPQHF

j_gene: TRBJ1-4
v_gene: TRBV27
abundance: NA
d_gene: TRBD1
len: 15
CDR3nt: TGTGCCACCACGCGGACAGGGGGAACTAATGAAAAACTGTTTTTT
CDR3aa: CATTRTGGTNEKLFF

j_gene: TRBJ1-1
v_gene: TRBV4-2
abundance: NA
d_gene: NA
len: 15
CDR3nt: TGTGCCAGCAGCCAAGTCGGGGGGGCCAACACTGAAGCTTTCTTT
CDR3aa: CASSQVGGANTEAFF

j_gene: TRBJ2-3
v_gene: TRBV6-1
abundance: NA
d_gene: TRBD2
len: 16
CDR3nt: TGTGCCAGCAGTGAATTAAGCGGGGGGTACGTAGATACGCAGTATTTT
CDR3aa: CASSELSGGYVDTQYF

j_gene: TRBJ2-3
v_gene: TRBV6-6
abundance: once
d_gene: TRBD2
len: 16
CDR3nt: TGTGCCAGCAGTAACCAAGCGGGGGGGCTGGTAGATACGCAGTATTTT
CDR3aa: CASSNQAGGLVDTQYF

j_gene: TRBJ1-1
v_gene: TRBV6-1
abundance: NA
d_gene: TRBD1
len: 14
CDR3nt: TGTGCCAGCAGTGACAGGGGGCTGAACACTGAAGCTTTCTTT
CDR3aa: CASSDRGLNTEAFF

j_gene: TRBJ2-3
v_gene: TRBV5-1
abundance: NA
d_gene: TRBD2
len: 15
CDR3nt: TGCGCCAGCAGCTCTACTAGCGGGAGTGCAGATACGCAGTATTTT
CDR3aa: CASSSTSGSADTQYF

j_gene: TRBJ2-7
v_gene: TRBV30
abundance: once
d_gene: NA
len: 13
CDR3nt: TGTGCCTGGAGTAACAGCTGGACGGACGAGCAGTACTTC
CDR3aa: CAWSNSWTDEQYF

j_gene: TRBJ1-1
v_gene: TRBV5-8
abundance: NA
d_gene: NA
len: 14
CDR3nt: TGTGCCAGCAGCACCAGGGAGTTATACACTGAAGCTTTCTTT
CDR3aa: CASSTRELYTEAFF

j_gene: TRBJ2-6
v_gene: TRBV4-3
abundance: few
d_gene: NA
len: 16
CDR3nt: TGCGCCAGCAGCCAAGATCGGCTCTCTGGGGCCAACGTCCTGACTTTC
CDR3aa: CASSQDRLSGANVLTF

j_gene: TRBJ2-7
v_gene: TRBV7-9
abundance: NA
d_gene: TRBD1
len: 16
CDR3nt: TGTGCCAGCAGCGGGCCGGGACAGGGGTTAACCTCCGAGCAGTACTTC
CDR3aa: CASSGPGQGLTSEQYF

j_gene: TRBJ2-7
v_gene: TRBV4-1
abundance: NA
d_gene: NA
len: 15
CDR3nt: TGCGCCAGCAGCCAAGCGCAGGGGAGCTCCTACGAGCAGTACTTC
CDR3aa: CASSQAQGSSYEQYF

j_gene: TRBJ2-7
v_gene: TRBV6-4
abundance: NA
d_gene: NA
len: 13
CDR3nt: TGTGCCAGCAGGCGGGCGAGCTCCTACGAGCAGTACTTC
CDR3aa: CASRRASSYEQYF

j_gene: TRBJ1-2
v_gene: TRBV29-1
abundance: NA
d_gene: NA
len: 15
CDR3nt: TGCAGCGTTGATGGGGTGATGGGGGGTGGCTATGGCTACACCTTC
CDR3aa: CSVDGVMGGGYGYTF

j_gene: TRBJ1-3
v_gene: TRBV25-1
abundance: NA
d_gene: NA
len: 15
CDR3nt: TGTGCCAGCAGTGGGGGGGTCAGCTCTGGAAACACCATATATTTT
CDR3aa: CASSGGVSSGNTIYF

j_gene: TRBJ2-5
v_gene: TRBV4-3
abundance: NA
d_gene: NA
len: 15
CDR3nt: TGCGCCAGCAGCCAAGACTCCCAATTCCAAGAGACCCAGTACTTC
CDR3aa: CASSQDSQFQETQYF

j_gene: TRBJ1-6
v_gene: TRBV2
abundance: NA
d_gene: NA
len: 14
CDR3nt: TGTGCCAGCAGTGTGGCGGAACCTAATTCACCCCTCCACTTT
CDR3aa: CASSVAEPNSPLHF

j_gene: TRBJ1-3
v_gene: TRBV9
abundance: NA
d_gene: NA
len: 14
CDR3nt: TGTGCCAGCAGCGTAGGGGGGTCTAGGAACACCATATATTTT
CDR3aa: CASSVGGSRNTIYF

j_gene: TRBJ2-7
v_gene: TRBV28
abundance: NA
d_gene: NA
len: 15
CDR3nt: TGTGCCAGCCCCTCCCCCCCACAAAGCTCCTACGAGCAGTACTTC
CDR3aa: CASPSPPQSSYEQYF

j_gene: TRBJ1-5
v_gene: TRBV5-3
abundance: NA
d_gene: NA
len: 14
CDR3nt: TGTGCCAGAAGCTTGGGACTTGTGGGACAGCCCCAGCATTTT
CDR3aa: CARSLGLVGQPQHF

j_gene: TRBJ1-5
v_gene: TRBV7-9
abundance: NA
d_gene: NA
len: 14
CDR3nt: TGTGCCAGCAGCTCGGGGGGGGATCAGCAGCCCCAGCATTTT
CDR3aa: CASSSGGDQQPQHF

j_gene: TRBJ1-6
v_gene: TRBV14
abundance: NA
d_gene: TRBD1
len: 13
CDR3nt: TGTGCCAGCAACCGGGACAGAAATTCACCCCTCCACTTT
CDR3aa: CASNRDRNSPLHF

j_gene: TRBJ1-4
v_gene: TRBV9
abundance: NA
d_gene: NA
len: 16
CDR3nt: TGTGCCAGCAGCCCCCAACAGGGATCAACTAATGAAAAACTGTTTTTT
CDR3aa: CASSPQQGSTNEKLFF

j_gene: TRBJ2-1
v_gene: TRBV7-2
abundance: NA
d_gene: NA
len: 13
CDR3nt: TGTGCCAGCAGCCTCGGACCTAACAATGAGCAGTTCTTC
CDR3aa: CASSLGPNNEQFF

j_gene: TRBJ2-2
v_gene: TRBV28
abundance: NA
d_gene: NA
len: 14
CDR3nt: TGTGCCAGCAGCACGGGACACCTCACCGGGGAGCTGTTTTTT
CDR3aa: CASSTGHLTGELFF